This TCR beta chain stems from a study of blood T cell repertoires in COVID-19. As for the study in general: Nucleic acid was either cDNA or gDNA, and it came from T cells, B-cell-depleted T cells, or PBMCs.

Germline V gives CDR1 LNHDA, CDR2 SQIVND (reference sequence). The CDR3 extends over 17 amino acids. V was shortened by 5 bases and J by 4 bases, with 23 bases between the two germline ends. Only in-frame clones appear in the TCRdb table, and some are missing; sequencing was by immunoSEQ multiplex PCR. The table has 220,000 or so clones, around four fifths seen once. The rearrangement uses TRBV19 and TRBJ1-2, with a tentative D call TRBD1 (5 bases). The source of this sequence is a woman of 80 years or more with acute or convalescent COVID-19. The sample comprised peripheral blood. DNA for the CDR3: TGTGCCAGTAGTTCACCTGGTGGGGCCAGAGAAACCTATGGCTACACCTTC. It translates to CASSSPGGARETYGYTF.